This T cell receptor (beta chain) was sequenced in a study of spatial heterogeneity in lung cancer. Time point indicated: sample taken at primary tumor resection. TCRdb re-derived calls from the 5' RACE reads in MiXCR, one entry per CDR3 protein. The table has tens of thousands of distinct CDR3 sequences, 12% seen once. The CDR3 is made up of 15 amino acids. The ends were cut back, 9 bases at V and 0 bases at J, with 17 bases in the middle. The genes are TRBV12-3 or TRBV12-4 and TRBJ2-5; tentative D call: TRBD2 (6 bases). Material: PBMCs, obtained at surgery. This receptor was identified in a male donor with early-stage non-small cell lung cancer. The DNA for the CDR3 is TGTGCCAGGAGTAGTAGCGGAGGGTACCAAGAGACCCAGTACTTC. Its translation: CARSSSGGYQETQYF.